This T cell receptor beta chain was captured in a study of blood T cell repertoires in COVID-19. Profiled with immunoSEQ multiplex PCR; TCRdb holds only in-frame clones, not every one. The sample shows about 180,000 clones, roughly 82% of them seen only once. V trimming: 1 base; J trimming: 4 bases; junction bases outside the gene matches: 6. Germline CDR1 reads MGHRA; CDR2 reads YSYEKL. The CDR3 has 15 amino acids. Membership in each cohort depended on participant-reported clinical history. This chain uses TRBV4-1 with TRBJ2-7, with 8 bases lining up with TRBD1. The sequence was collected from a man aged 50 to 60 who had recovered from COVID-19. Sequenced input: PBMCs or T cells enriched from blood (not recorded which). CDR3 sequence (DNA): TGCGCCAGCAGCCAAGGGACAGGGCCCCAGTACGAGCAGTACTTC. The encoded protein is CASSQGTGPQYEQYF.